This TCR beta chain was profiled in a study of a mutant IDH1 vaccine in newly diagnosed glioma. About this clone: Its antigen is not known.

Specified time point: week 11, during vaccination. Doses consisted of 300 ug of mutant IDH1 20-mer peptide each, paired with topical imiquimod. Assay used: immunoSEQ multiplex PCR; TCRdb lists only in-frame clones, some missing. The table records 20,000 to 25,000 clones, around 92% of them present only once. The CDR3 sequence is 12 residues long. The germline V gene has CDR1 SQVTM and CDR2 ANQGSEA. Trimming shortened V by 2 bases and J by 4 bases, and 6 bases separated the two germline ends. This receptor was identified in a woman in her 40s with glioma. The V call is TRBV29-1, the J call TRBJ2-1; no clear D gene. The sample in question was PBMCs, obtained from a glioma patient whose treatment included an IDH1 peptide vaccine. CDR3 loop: CSVEQVYNEQFF. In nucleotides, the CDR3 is TGCAGCGTTGAACAGGTTTACAATGAGCAGTTCTTC.